This T cell receptor (beta chain) was captured in a study of cytomegalovirus exposure and HLA in healthy donors. Note on this clone: Its specificity is not known.

PCR amplification relied on 60 Vbeta primers (plus 13 Jbeta primers). The data were produced by immunoSEQ multiplex PCR, yet TCRdb's version contains in-frame clones alone and is incomplete. Seen here are approximately 84,000 clones, approximately 74% observed once, and the top ten hold approximately 9%. The germline V gene encodes CDR1 SGDLS and CDR2 YYNGEE. This CDR3 comprises 15 residues. Trimming shortened V by 3 bases and J by 6 bases, and 18 bases separated the two germline ends. General study points: It was reported that the classifier diagnosed cytomegalovirus status with high specificity and sensitivity in both the original and validation cohorts. TCR beta sequences numbering some 17,000 were associated with HLA alleles at 0.05 false discovery rate in a later analysis.

This receptor was taken from a man aged 35 to 55 in good health and CMV-seropositive. Sequencing used PBMCs. The J gene is TRBJ1-2, the V gene TRBV9; no reliable D call. CDR3 sequence (DNA): TGTGCCAGCAGCGCCGCCGAGGGATCCATTCATGGCTACACCTTC. Its protein is CASSAAEGSIHGYTF.